The clone carrying this T cell receptor beta chain ranks as medium-sized in terms of frequency. What it binds is unknown. Germline V gene data show CDR1 as SQVTM and CDR2 as ANQGSEA. CDR3 length: 11 amino acids. These data come from a study of T cell clusters in autoimmune cytopenias. Overall study results and limits: Exclusive TRB clusters were approximately 3-fold more numerous in healthy donors than in active autoimmune hepatitis. Primary autoimmune cytopenia patients seemingly lacked the physiological T cell clusters found in healthy donors.

Roughly 38,000 genome equivalents of blood DNA were amplified for TRB. TRB was amplified by touch-down multiplex PCR, primer pools A and B combined. One entry per CDR3 protein, without DNA, is what TCRdb gives after re-calling the multiplex PCR reads. The listing records roughly 2,900 distinct CDR3 sequences. The sequenced material came from peripheral blood. The source is a human donor with an autoimmune cytopenia or autoimmune hepatitis (not recorded which). J is TRBJ1-2 and V is TRBV29-1; TCRdb indicates TRBD1, and absent DNA this call remains unverified. The chain's CDR3 is CSAMTVYGYTF.